This T cell receptor (beta chain) comes out of a study of T-cell reconstitution after alpha-beta-depleted transplantation in children. The CDR3 is 14 amino acids. On this clonotype: A much larger clone differs by one base, so this may be a read error.

Preparation of the TCRbeta library involved a method that used unique molecular identifiers. TCRdb analysed the PCR reads with MiXCR anew, one entry per CDR3 protein. The sample includes 200,000 to 250,000 distinct CDR3 sequences, 9.5% to 15% of them seen just once. The rearrangement links TRBV12-3 or TRBV12-4 to TRBJ2-7, with D uncertain. The sequences come from PBMCs from the stem cell graft donor, collected from the stem cell graft. This TCR derives from a human donor who donated a stem cell graft to a child with acute lymphoblastic leukemia. Here the CDR3 reads CASSLASHPYKQYF. The CDR3 nucleotides are TGTGCCAGCAGTTTAGCGAGTCATCCCTACAAGCAGTACTTC.